The entry that follows covers one TCR beta chain sequence. Its antigen is not known. Per the germline V gene, CDR1 is MNHEY and CDR2 is SVGAGI. V was shortened by 4 bases and J by 3 bases, with 18 bases between the two germline ends. This CDR3 is 16 amino acids long. These data originate in a study of CD8 T cells in ankylosing spondylitis. Quantitative molecular-barcoded 5'-RACE generated the TCR beta libraries. TCRdb independently ran MiXCR on the 5' RACE reads; one entry per CDR3 protein. The sample carries around 490,000 distinct CDR3 sequences, roughly 5.3% recorded once. Findings of the study overall: Reactive arthritis synovial fluid and blood previously showed some of these motif variants. Disease-associated clonotypes exhibited CD8+ identity and were relatively infrequent in peripheral blood. The clones that were linked to disease were reported to be significantly enriched in matched synovial fluid samples from ankylosing spondylitis patients. A TCR beta motif of several highly homologous variants appeared characteristic of ankylosing spondylitis blood.

This clonotype was obtained from a male donor with ankylosing spondylitis. Sequencing input: blood, either unsorted or a sorted T cell fraction (not recorded which). V is TRBV6-5 and J is TRBJ2-5; TRBD1 is a possible D gene (6 bases). CDR3 sequence reads: CASSSPSKPGEETQYF. CDR3 DNA: TGTGCCAGCAGTTCTCCGTCGAAGCCAGGGGAAGAGACCCAGTACTTC.